This entry features one T cell receptor (beta chain) sequence. Its cognate antigen is unknown. Profiling relied on immunoSEQ multiplex PCR, and the TCRdb table lists in-frame clones only, not all of them. The sample yields some 66,000 clones, 83% seen once. This specimen belongs to a study of neoadjuvant anti-PD-1 for oral cavity cancer. Whole-study context: Around day 43, patients without progression received a fourth nivolumab dose before surgery. Study observations and caveats: Higher pretreatment Treg/Th17 ratios tracked higher pretreatment blood clonality. After neoadjuvant nivolumab, PBMC T cell clonality was significantly higher in non-responders than responders.

CDR3 length equals 13 residues. With 5 bases removed from V and 5 bases from J, the gap between germline ends came to 10 bases. Germline V gene sequence: CDR1 SNHLY, CDR2 FYNNEI. The origin of this receptor is a person aged 35 to 85 with oral cavity squamous cell carcinoma. The chain joins TRBV2 to TRBJ2-4; D gene uncertain. This specimen consisted of PBMCs, obtained before nivolumab (anti-PD-1) treatment. The CDR3 nucleotides read TGTGCCAGCAGTCTAAGCGCTCAAAACATTCAGTACTTC. Protein: CASSLSAQNIQYF.